Presented here are 10 T cell receptor beta chains from one specimen sequenced in a study of shared clonotypes between healthy human individuals. Clones were read by immunoSEQ multiplex PCR, and TCRdb kept only the in-frame ones, dropping some. The repertoire holds a few million clones, over 85% seen once, with under 0.45% in the top ten. The sequenced sample consisted of naive CD4+ T cells from PBMCs. Regarding subset: CD45RA+ positively selected. The receptors were sampled from a man between 18 and 29 years old in good health. Some clones in this sample may be carry-over from other donors' samples.

The V call is TRBV28, the J call TRBJ1-2; 7 bases are shared with TRBD1. Germline CDR1 and CDR2: MDHEN and SYDVKM. J gave up 8 bases and V 2 bases, and 11 bases lay outside the gene matches. This CDR3 is 15 amino acids long. CDR3 residues: CASSLMAGGMYGYTF. The CDR3 DNA follows: TGTGCCAGCAGTTTAATGGCAGGGGGTATGTACGGCTACACCTTC.

This clone was seen just once. This rearrangement joins TRBV28 to TRBJ2-3, with 10 bases matching TRBD2. Germline CDR1 and CDR2: MDHEN and SYDVKM. The CDR3 sequence is 16 residues long. The junction had 10 bases not matched to a gene; V was cut back by 8 bases and J by 2 bases. The CDR3 here is CASGSGRVGFTDTQYF. For the CDR3, the DNA is TGTGCCAGCGGGAGCGGGAGGGTCGGTTTCACAGATACGCAGTATTTT.

The gene calls are TRBV7-9 and TRBJ2-5, with a weak D call TRBD2 (7 bases). The CDR3 is 14 residues long. V gave up 6 bases and J gave up 3 bases, with 14 bases separating them. Germline V gives CDR1 SEHNR, CDR2 FQNEAQ (reference sequence). The CDR3 reads CASRPGGGEETQYF. The CDR3 coding sequence is TGTGCCAGCAGACCAGGCGGGGGCGAAGAGACCCAGTACTTC.

The chain combines TRBV5-6 with TRBJ2-5, with TRBD1 identical over 7 bases. V trimming: 3 bases; J trimming: 4 bases; junction bases outside the gene matches: 6. Germline V gives CDR1 SGHDT, CDR2 YYEEEE. The CDR3 contains 14 residues. CDR3 residues: CASSSTGVRETQYF. DNA of the CDR3: TGTGCCAGCAGCTCAACAGGGGTTCGAGAGACCCAGTACTTC.

The chain couples TRBV5-4 to TRBJ1-1; D uncertain. Germline values: CDR1 SGHNT, CDR2 YYREEE (reference sequence). The CDR3 runs to 14 residues. The V gene lost 3 bases and the J gene lost 0 bases, with 9 bases spanning the gap. In nucleotides, the CDR3 is TGTGCCAGCAGCTACGGACGGGTGAACACTGAAGCTTTCTTT. This sequence encodes CASSYGRVNTEAFF.

V and J are TRBV6-6 and TRBJ2-5; no clear D. Germline CDR1 and CDR2: MNHNY and SVGAGI (reference sequence). V was trimmed by 4 bases and J by 4 bases, leaving 7 bases between them. The CDR3 runs to 12 residues. For the CDR3, the DNA is TGTGCCAGCAGTTGGGCAGGAGAGACCCAGTACTTC. Residues: CASSWAGETQYF.

V gene TRBV7-2 combines with J gene TRBJ1-4; D perhaps matches TRBD1 (5 bases). Germline values: CDR1 SGHTA, CDR2 FQGNSA. There are 14 residues in the CDR3. The V and J ends lost 3 bases and 7 bases respectively, with 12 bases between them. CDR3 sequence reads: CASSLGGLSEKLFF. The CDR3 DNA reads TGTGCCAGCAGCTTGGGGGGTTTGAGTGAAAAACTGTTTTTT.

The gene calls are TRBV16 and TRBJ1-3, with 8 bases lining up with TRBD1. Germline assignment: CDR1 KGHSY and CDR2 FQNENV. V shed 0 bases and J 2 bases; nucleotides not matched to a gene: 0. The CDR3 consists of 15 residues. CDR3: CASSQSTGAGNTIYF. CDR3 coding DNA: TGTGCCAGCAGCCAATCGACAGGGGCTGGAAACACCATATATTTT.

The V and J genes are TRBV10-3 and TRBJ2-1; 9 bases are shared with TRBD1. Per germline, CDR1 ENHRY and CDR2 SYGVKD. This CDR3 comprises 14 residues. V lost 5 bases, J lost 7 bases, and 6 bases stayed unmatched. The CDR3 region is CAISPQGAENEQFF. CDR3 nucleotide sequence: TGTGCCATCAGTCCACAGGGGGCGGAGAATGAGCAGTTCTTC.

The genes are TRBV7-2 and TRBJ2-7, with a tentative D call TRBD2 (5 bases). Per germline, CDR1 SGHTA and CDR2 FQGNSA. Deletions cut 2 bases from V and 7 bases from J, with 12 bases between. This CDR3 has 13 residues. The CDR3 sequence is CASSLIGGGEQYF. The CDR3 coding sequence is TGTGCCAGCAGCTTAATAGGAGGAGGAGAGCAGTACTTC.